This entry lists 8 T cell receptor beta chains sequenced from one sample in a study of T cell repertoires in cytomegalovirus infection. In TCRdb, the reads were re-called with MiXCR into one record per CDR3 protein. This table holds approximately 490,000 distinct CDR3 sequences, approximately 10% found once. Material: PBMCs. These receptor sequences come from a human donor in good health (CMV status not recorded). Some clones in this sample may be carry-over from other donors' samples.

On this clonotype itself: One base away lies a much larger clone, so this may be a sequencing read error. This chain joins TRBV6-5 and TRBJ2-3, with 7 bases that match TRBD1. Germline lookup yields CDR1 MNHEY and CDR2 SVGAGI. The V and J ends lost 6 bases and 0 bases, in that order; junction bases with no gene match: 3. The CDR3 has 14 residues. CDR3 DNA: TGTGCCAGCAGGAAGACAGGGAGCACAGATACGCAGTATTTT. Its translation: CASRKTGSTDTQYF.

This clonotype has a count of ten or more. The chain has TRBV7-9 and TRBJ2-1; TRBD2 matches at 8 bases. Trimming removed 3 bases from V and 7 bases from J; junction bases left unmatched: 8. The germline gives CDR1 SEHNR, CDR2 FQNEAQ (reference sequence). This CDR3 spans 15 amino acids. The CDR3 DNA follows: TGTGCCAGCAGCTTTTGGCGGGGGGCGGAAAATGAGCAGTTCTTC. Amino acids: CASSFWRGAENEQFF. Full variable domain (rest looked up from reference TRBV7-9 and TRBJ2-1): DTGVSQNPRHKITKRGQNVTFRCDPISEHNRLYWYRQTLGQGPEFLTYFQNEAQLEKSRLLSDRFSAERPKGSFSTLEIQRTEQGDSAMYLCASSFWRGAENEQFFGPGTRLTVL.

This clonotype was detected ten times or more. V usage is TRBV7-6 and J usage is TRBJ2-5; D perhaps matches TRBD1 (5 bases). The germline V gene encodes CDR1 SGHVS and CDR2 FNYEAQ. CDR3 size: 16 residues. V was shortened by 4 bases and J by 1 base, with 16 bases between the two germline ends. In DNA, the CDR3 is TGTGCCAGCAGCTCCCACCAGGTGGGGCCCCAAGAGACCCAGTACTTC. It codes for CASSSHQVGPQETQYF.

In its sample, this clonotype was seen a few times. The CDR3 loop is CAWSIPDRLMVLNEKLFF. CDR3 nucleotides: TGTGCCTGGAGTATCCCGGACAGATTAATGGTCCTAAATGAAAAACTGTTTTTT. The chain is built from TRBV30 and TRBJ1-4; the D gene is possibly TRBD1 (6 bases). This CDR3 is 18 amino acids long. V shed 2 bases and J shed 5 bases, with 24 bases lying between them. From germline, CDR1 is GTSNPN and CDR2 SVGIG (reference sequence).

In this sample, this clonotype turned up many times. The genes are TRBV5-1 and TRBJ2-7; possible D gene TRBD1, 6 bases. V was shortened by 0 bases and J by 3 bases, with 10 bases between the two germline ends. This CDR3 contains 14 residues. Germline V lookup: CDR1 SGHRS, CDR2 YFSETQ. The CDR3 DNA follows: TGCGCCAGCAGCTTGGGGACAGAGGGCTACGAGCAGTACTTC. Its protein product is CASSLGTEGYEQYF.

The rearrangement links TRBV10-3 to TRBJ1-1; D call uncertain. Per germline, CDR1 ENHRY and CDR2 SYGVKD. This CDR3 has 12 amino acids. The V gene lost 2 bases and the J gene lost 6 bases, with 7 bases spanning the gap. DNA of the CDR3: TGTGCCATCAGTGAGAGACACCCTGAAGCTTTCTTT. It codes for CAISERHPEAFF.

The chain is built from TRBV12-3 or TRBV12-4 and TRBJ2-7; 10 nucleotides agree with TRBD2. The V gene end was trimmed by 5 bases and the J gene end by 7 bases; junction bases not matched to a gene: 5. This CDR3 spans 13 amino acids. The CDR3 region has the DNA TGTGCCAGCAGTGGCAGCGGGGGGGGGGAGCAGTACTTC. Residues: CASSGSGGGEQYF.

The chain links TRBV6-2 or TRBV6-3 to TRBJ1-2; TRBD1 is a possible D gene (5 bases). The CDR3 extends over 15 amino acids. CDR1 and CDR2 from the germline V gene are MNHEY and SVGEGT. The V end was cut by 4 bases, the J end by 2 bases, with 14 bases between. CDR3 DNA sequence: TGTGCCAGCAGTTCCCCCGGGGGGGGAAACTATGGCTACACCTTC. Translating gives CASSSPGGGNYGYTF.